These 24 T cell receptor beta chains were all obtained from the same sample, sequenced in a study of B cell selection in AIRE deficiency. The sorted conventional CD4 T cells were gated as CD4+CD127+. TCRdb's copy holds only in-frame clones and misses some; the assay was immunoSEQ multiplex PCR. Seen here are some 19,000 clones, more than 95% observed once, and the top ten hold 0.3%. Material for sequencing was conventional CD4+ T cells sorted from PBMCs. All receptors come from a human donor with AIRE deficiency.

The J gene is TRBJ1-2, the V gene TRBV7-9, with D unclear. CDR1 is SEHNR, CDR2 FQNEAQ, per germline (reference sequence). This CDR3 contains 13 residues. Trimming stripped 4 bases from V and 3 bases from J, with 9 bases between. In nucleotides, the CDR3 is TGTGCCAGCAGCTCGGGAATGGACTATGGCTACACCTTC. Amino acid sequence: CASSSGMDYGYTF.

This sequence joins TRBV12-5 and TRBJ2-3; D perhaps matches TRBD2 (6 bases). The CDR3 has 14 residues. The germline V gene encodes CDR1 LGHNT and CDR2 FRNRAP. Trimming stripped 4 bases from V and 2 bases from J, with 10 bases between. The CDR3 DNA reads TGTGCTAGTGGTTGGGGGGACTCCACAGATACGCAGTATTTT. Translated: CASGWGDSTDTQYF.

V gene TRBV4-2 combines with J gene TRBJ2-2; no firm D call. The CDR3 runs 17 residues. Germline V gene sequence: CDR1 LGHNA, CDR2 YNFKEQ. V lost 1 base and J lost 4, with 16 bases in between. The CDR3 nucleotides read TGTGCCAGCAGCCAAGTATGGCAGCCTCCCTTCACCGGGGAGCTGTTTTTT. Protein sequence: CASSQVWQPPFTGELFF.

This chain connects TRBV19 to TRBJ2-6; no reliable D call. CDR1 is LNHDA and CDR2 is SQIVND in the germline V gene (reference sequence). Trimming left V 6 bases short and J 3 bases short, with 9 bases between. The CDR3 is 14 amino acids. CDR3 loop: CASSETGGANVLTF. The CDR3 bases are TGTGCCAGTAGCGAGACGGGTGGGGCCAACGTCCTGACTTTC.

The chain has TRBV19 and TRBJ2-7, with a tentative D call TRBD1 (6 bases). The ends were cut back, 4 bases at V and 3 bases at J, with 10 bases in the middle. Germline V gives CDR1 LNHDA, CDR2 SQIVND (reference sequence). The CDR3 covers 13 residues. Here the CDR3 DNA reads TGTGCCAGTAGTAAGGGGGTCGGCTACGAGCAGTACTTC. Protein: CASSKGVGYEQYF.

CDR3 protein: CASSIQGVNTEAFF. The CDR3 DNA reads TGTGCCAGCAGCATACAGGGGGTAAACACTGAAGCTTTCTTT. V usage is TRBV6-5 and J usage is TRBJ1-1; TRBD1 matches 8 bases. The CDR3 runs 14 residues. V was pared by 6 bases and J by 2 bases, with 5 bases of the junction left unmatched. The V gene's germline CDR1 is MNHEY and CDR2 SVGAGI.

This sequence joins TRBV18 and TRBJ2-5, with no clear D. The V and J ends lost 4 bases and 2 bases respectively, with 2 bases between them. The CDR3 has 11 amino acids. In germline, CDR1 is KGHSH, CDR2 LQKENI. The CDR3 DNA reads as TGTGCCAGCTCACTTCAAGAGACCCAGTACTTC. It encodes CASSLQETQYF.

This clone was counted a single time. This sequence joins TRBV2 and TRBJ1-1, with 10 nucleotides matching TRBD1. V shed 6 bases, J shed 4 bases, and the junction held 5 bases outside the gene matches. The CDR3 contains 14 residues. The germline V gene has CDR1 SNHLY and CDR2 FYNNEI. The CDR3 region has the DNA TGTGCCAGCAGCCCTCGGACAGGGGGCACTGAAGCTTTCTTT. This gives the protein CASSPRTGGTEAFF.

The V call is TRBV6-5, the J call TRBJ1-2; 10 bases agree with TRBD1. The germline gives CDR1 MNHEY, CDR2 SVGAGI. Trimming took 0 bases from V and 6 from J; bases not matched to a gene: 4. This CDR3 has 15 residues. CDR3 amino acids: CASSYSRQGADGYTF. CDR3 DNA sequence: TGTGCCAGCAGTTACTCGAGACAGGGGGCGGATGGCTACACCTTC.

The J gene is TRBJ2-1, the V gene TRBV6-5; 7 nucleotides match TRBD2. V was pared by 0 bases and J by 8 bases, with 10 bases of the junction left unmatched. Germline V gives CDR1 MNHEY, CDR2 SVGAGI. This CDR3 is 16 amino acids long. As DNA, the CDR3 is TGTGCCAGCAGTTACTCGGGGGGAGGGGATTTCGATGAGCAGTTCTTC. It encodes CASSYSGGGDFDEQFF.

The V and J genes are TRBV27 and TRBJ2-1, with D possibly matching TRBD2 (6 bases). V was cut by 6 bases and J by 3 bases, with 18 bases left in between. The CDR3 is 16 amino acids. Germline CDR1 is MNHEY and CDR2 is SMNVEV (reference sequence). The CDR3 region is CASSFGGTALYNEQFF. The CDR3 nucleotides read TGTGCCAGCAGCTTTGGGGGGACTGCACTCTACAATGAGCAGTTCTTC.

V is TRBV7-8 and J is TRBJ1-3, with D perhaps TRBD1 (5 bases). The CDR3 totals 16 residues. The V gene lost 0 bases and the J gene lost 0 bases, with 9 bases spanning the gap. Per germline, CDR1 SGHVS and CDR2 FQNEAQ. DNA for the CDR3: TGTGCCAGCAGCTTAGCGGGGGTTTTCTCTGGAAACACCATATATTTT. Amino acid sequence: CASSLAGVFSGNTIYF.

V and J are TRBV28 and TRBJ1-3; D unresolved. Trimming cost V 6 bases and J 1 base, with 10 bases left between them. This CDR3 region has 14 residues. Germline V gene data show CDR1 as MDHEN and CDR2 as SYDVKM. For the CDR3, the DNA is TGTGCCAGCAGCTTGGCAGCGTCTGGAAACACCATATATTTT. Translated: CASSLAASGNTIYF.

The CDR3 here is CASSHRGKNEQYF. CDR3 nucleotides: TGTGCCAGCAGCCACCGGGGCAAAAACGAGCAGTACTTC. The chain recombines TRBV5-4 with TRBJ2-7; either TRBD1 or TRBD2 may fit D (5 bases each). There are 13 residues in the CDR3. Germline CDR1 SGHNT, CDR2 YYREEE (reference sequence). V was trimmed by 4 bases and J by 5 bases, leaving 13 bases between them.

A note on this clone: One end of the junction does not line up with germline, which may come from a read error. This chain links TRBV28 with TRBJ1-4; possible D gene TRBD1, 5 bases. Germline V CDR1 and CDR2: MDHEN, SYDVKM. There are 9 residues in the CDR3. In nucleotides, the CDR3 is TGTGCCGTATGCAGGGCCCTCTCTTTT. Its protein is CAVCRALSF.

The CDR3 region is CASSLSLFSAEAFF. The CDR3, as DNA: TGTGCCAGCAGTTTATCCCTCTTTAGCGCTGAAGCTTTCTTT. J is TRBJ1-1 and V is TRBV28; no reliable D call. The CDR3 loop spans 14 amino acids. CDR1 and CDR2 (germline): MDHEN, SYDVKM. V lost 1 base to trimming and J lost 6 bases, with 12 bases between them.

The chain combines TRBV5-1 with TRBJ2-2; D is ambiguous. Per the germline V gene, CDR1 is SGHRS and CDR2 is YFSETQ. The CDR3 spans 16 residues. V was shortened by 0 bases and J by 1 base, with 10 bases between the two germline ends. The CDR3 region has the DNA TGCGCCAGCAGCTTGGGATCTGGCGGGAACACCGGGGAGCTGTTTTTT. Amino acid sequence: CASSLGSGGNTGELFF.

The J gene is TRBJ2-1, the V gene TRBV28, with D maybe TRBD2 (5 bases). The CDR3 extends over 11 amino acids. CDR1 is MDHEN, CDR2 SYDVKM, per germline. Trimming cost V 11 bases and J 8 bases, with 13 bases left between them. The CDR3 reads CASLHGDEQFF. CDR3 DNA sequence: TGTGCCTCACTCCACGGGGATGAGCAGTTCTTC.

The J gene is TRBJ2-7, the V gene TRBV7-2; 9 nucleotides line up with TRBD1. CDR1 and CDR2 from the germline V gene are SGHTA and FQGNSA. V was clipped by 3 bases and J by 2 bases; unmatched bases: 5. This CDR3 region has 15 residues. The CDR3 loop reads CASSFSGTGTYEQYF. Written as DNA, the CDR3 is TGTGCCAGCAGCTTTTCAGGGACAGGGACCTACGAGCAGTACTTC.

This chain links TRBV6-5 with TRBJ2-7; TRBD2 agrees at 13 bases. The CDR3 spans 15 residues. The V and J ends lost 6 bases and 3 bases, in that order; junction bases with no gene match: 5. Germline CDR1 is MNHEY and CDR2 is SVGAGI. CDR3 loop: CASRLAGGPYYEQYF. CDR3 DNA sequence: TGTGCCAGCAGACTAGCGGGGGGGCCGTACTACGAGCAGTACTTC.

This clone was picked up one time. The chain is built from TRBV7-6 and TRBJ2-7; 9 bases are shared with TRBD2. The CDR3 extends over 16 amino acids. Looked up from germline, CDR1 is SGHVS and CDR2 is FNYEAQ. With V trimmed by 5 bases and J by 2 bases, 10 bases remained unmatched. The CDR3 protein is CASSPLRLAGTYEQYF. The CDR3 coding sequence is TGTGCCAGCAGCCCCCTCCGTCTAGCGGGGACCTACGAGCAGTACTTC.

The gene calls are TRBV7-2 and TRBJ2-3; D may match TRBD1 or TRBD2 (5 bases each). CDR3 length equals 13 residues. V was trimmed by 5 bases and J by 8 bases, leaving 14 bases between them. Germline CDR1 and CDR2: SGHTA and FQGNSA. CDR3: CASSTQGGGTQYF. In DNA, the CDR3 is TGTGCCAGCAGCACTCAAGGTGGGGGTACGCAGTATTTT.

Notes on this clone: One junction end does not reproduce the germline sequence, and a read error may be involved. V and J are TRBV30 and TRBJ1-4, with 8 bases matching TRBD1. This CDR3 comprises 12 residues. Germline V gene lookup returns CDR1 GTSNPN and CDR2 SVGIG (reference sequence). CDR3 residues: CAWSAQGDRLSF. The CDR3 DNA reads TGTGCCTGGAGTGCCCAAGGGGACAGGCTCTCTTTT.

The sample holds one count of this clone. In the same sample, other DNA sequences code for this CDR3. The rearrangement links TRBV5-1 to TRBJ2-2, with 8 bases fitting TRBD2. After removal of 1 base from V and 4 bases from J, the junction contained 12 bases not matched to a gene. CDR1 and CDR2 from the germline V gene are SGHRS and YFSETQ. The CDR3 covers 18 residues. CDR3 coding DNA: TGCGCCAGCAGCTTGCCGTCGTCTAGCGGGTTTCGCACCGGGGAGCTGTTTTTT. As protein: CASSLPSSSGFRTGELFF.